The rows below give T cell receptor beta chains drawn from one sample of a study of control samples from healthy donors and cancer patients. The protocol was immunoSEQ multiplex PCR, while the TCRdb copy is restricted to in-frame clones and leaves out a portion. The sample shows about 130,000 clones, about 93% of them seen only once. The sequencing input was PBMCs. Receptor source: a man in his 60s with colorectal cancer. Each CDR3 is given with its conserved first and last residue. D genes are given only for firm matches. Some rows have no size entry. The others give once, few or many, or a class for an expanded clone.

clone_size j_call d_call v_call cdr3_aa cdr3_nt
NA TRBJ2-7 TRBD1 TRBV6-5 CASSYAGTEGPYEQYF TGTGCCAGCAGTTATGCCGGGACAGAGGGCCCCTACGAGCAGTACTTC
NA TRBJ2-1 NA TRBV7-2 CASSLGVQLVF TGTGCCAGCAGCTTAGGAGTCCAATTGGTCTTC
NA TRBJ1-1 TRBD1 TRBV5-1 CASSLTGQGPSNTEAFF TGCGCCAGCAGCTTGACCGGACAGGGGCCATCGAACACTGAAGCTTTCTTT
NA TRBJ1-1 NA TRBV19 CASSPAQNTEAFF TGTGCCAGTAGCCCCGCCCAGAACACTGAAGCTTTCTTT
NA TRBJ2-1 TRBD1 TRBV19 CASKTTGGTNEQFF TGTGCCAGTAAAACGACAGGGGGCACGAATGAGCAGTTCTTC
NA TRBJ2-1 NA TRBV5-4 CASSSRRSGEQFF TGTGCCAGCAGCTCCCGAAGGTCCGGTGAGCAGTTCTTC
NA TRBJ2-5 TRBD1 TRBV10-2 CASSLPGQGQETQYF TGCGCCAGCAGTCTACCGGGACAGGGCCAAGAGACCCAGTACTTC
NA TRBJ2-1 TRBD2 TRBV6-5 CASSYLGLADNEQFF TGTGCCAGCAGTTACCTCGGACTAGCGGACAATGAGCAGTTCTTC
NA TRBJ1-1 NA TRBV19 CASSRQLNTEAFF TGTGCCAGTAGTAGACAATTGAACACTGAAGCTTTCTTT
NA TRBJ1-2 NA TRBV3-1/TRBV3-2 CASSQDGGNYGYTF TGTGCCAGCAGCCAAGATGGGGGGAACTATGGCTACACCTTC
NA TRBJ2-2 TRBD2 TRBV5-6 CASSVWTSGGPGTGELFF TGTGCCAGCAGCGTCTGGACTAGCGGGGGCCCGGGGACCGGGGAGCTGTTTTTT
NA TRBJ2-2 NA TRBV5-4 CASSLAGRSGELFF TGTGCCAGCAGCTTGGCAGGAAGGTCCGGGGAGCTGTTTTTT
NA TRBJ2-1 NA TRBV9 CASSVAGSDEQFF TGTGCCAGCAGCGTAGCCGGGTCGGATGAGCAGTTCTTC
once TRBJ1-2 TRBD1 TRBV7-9 CASSLDRGLGYTF TGTGCCAGCAGCTTAGACAGGGGGCTTGGCTACACCTTC
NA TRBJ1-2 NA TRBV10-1 CASRQFLANYGYTF TGCGCCAGCAGACAGTTTCTAGCTAACTATGGCTACACCTTC
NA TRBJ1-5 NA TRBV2 CASSKDSSNQPQHF TGTGCCAGCAGTAAAGACAGTAGCAATCAGCCCCAGCATTTT
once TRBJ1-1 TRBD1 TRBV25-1 CASSPQGVYAEAFF TGTGCCAGCAGTCCTCAGGGGGTGTATGCTGAAGCTTTCTTT
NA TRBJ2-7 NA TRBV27 CASSLSQGYEQYF TGTGCCAGCAGTTTAAGTCAGGGGTACGAGCAGTACTTC
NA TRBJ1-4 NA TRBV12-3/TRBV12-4 CASKRAGNEKLFF TGTGCCAGCAAAAGGGCAGGGAATGAAAAACTGTTTTTT
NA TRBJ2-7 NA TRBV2 CASSRDELEKREQYF TGTGCCAGCAGTCGGGACGAGTTAGAAAAGAGGGAGCAGTACTTC
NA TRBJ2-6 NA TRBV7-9 CASSLGAHGFGANVLTF TGTGCCAGCAGCTTAGGGGCCCACGGGTTTGGGGCCAACGTCCTGACTTTC
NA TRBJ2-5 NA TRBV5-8 CASSPGLRGETQYF TGTGCCAGCAGTCCGGGCCTCAGGGGAGAGACCCAGTACTTC
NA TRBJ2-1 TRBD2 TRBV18 CASSPPTSGNNEQFF TGTGCCAGCTCACCACCGACTAGCGGGAACAATGAGCAGTTCTTC
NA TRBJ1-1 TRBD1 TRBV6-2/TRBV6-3 CASSYSTGMWGGAEAFF TGTGCCAGCAGTTACTCGACAGGGATGTGGGGGGGCGCTGAAGCTTTCTTT
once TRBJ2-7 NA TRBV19 CASSAGPGILSYEQYF TGTGCCAGTAGTGCGGGACCTGGTATACTCTCCTACGAGCAGTACTTC
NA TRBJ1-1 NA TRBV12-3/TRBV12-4 CASSPGLNTEAFF TGTGCCAGCAGCCCCGGACTTAACACTGAAGCTTTCTTT